These T cell receptor beta chains were read from a single sample in a study of blood T cell repertoires in COVID-19. This table comes from immunoSEQ multiplex PCR, and its TCRdb copy is limited to in-frame clones, with some not included. This sample has over 150,000 clones, with about 87% found just once. The sample consisted of peripheral blood. These receptors originate from a woman in her seventies with COVID-19, enrolled during active disease. The CDR3 runs from the conserved cysteine through the conserved F or W. A D gene is named only where the DNA matches it firmly. Clone size is stated in some rows and not others, as once, few, many or a class when expanded.

v_call: TRBV7-2; j_call: TRBJ2-1; d_call: TRBD1; clone_size: few; cdr3_aa: CASSYSLGQGPYEQFF; cdr3_nt: TGTGCCAGCAGCTATTCCCTGGGACAGGGTCCGTATGAGCAGTTCTTC
v_call: TRBV7-2; j_call: TRBJ1-2; d_call: .; clone_size: .; cdr3_aa: CASSLGRAGGYTF; cdr3_nt: TGTGCCAGCAGCTTAGGGAGGGCCGGTGGCTACACCTTC
v_call: TRBV27; j_call: TRBJ2-5; d_call: .; clone_size: .; cdr3_aa: CASSFFQGETQYF; cdr3_nt: TGTGCCAGCAGTTTTTTCCAGGGTGAGACCCAGTACTTC
v_call: TRBV30; j_call: TRBJ1-6; d_call: TRBD1; clone_size: .; cdr3_aa: CAWTGTGLNSPLHF; cdr3_nt: TGTGCCTGGACCGGGACAGGGCTCAATTCACCCCTCCACTTT
v_call: TRBV10-3; j_call: TRBJ2-5; d_call: TRBD1; clone_size: .; cdr3_aa: CAISAGQGAGETQYF; cdr3_nt: TGTGCCATCAGTGCCGGACAGGGGGCGGGGGAGACCCAGTACTTC
v_call: TRBV5-1; j_call: TRBJ1-4; d_call: .; clone_size: .; cdr3_aa: CASSLFGAIGNEKLFF; cdr3_nt: TGCGCCAGCAGCTTGTTTGGGGCAATTGGTAATGAAAAACTGTTTTTT
v_call: TRBV5-4; j_call: TRBJ1-2; d_call: .; clone_size: once; cdr3_aa: CASSPSQGNYGYTF; cdr3_nt: TGTGCCAGCAGCCCGAGTCAGGGTAACTATGGCTACACCTTC
v_call: TRBV9; j_call: TRBJ2-1; d_call: TRBD2; clone_size: .; cdr3_aa: CASSVGLAGRSYNEQFF; cdr3_nt: TGTGCCAGCAGCGTAGGTCTAGCGGGGCGGTCCTACAATGAGCAGTTCTTC
v_call: TRBV28; j_call: TRBJ1-2; d_call: TRBD1; clone_size: .; cdr3_aa: CASSPWTGEYGYTF; cdr3_nt: TGTGCCAGCAGTCCTTGGACAGGGGAATATGGCTACACCTTC
v_call: TRBV6-5; j_call: TRBJ1-5; d_call: .; clone_size: .; cdr3_aa: CASSYSQKGDQPQHF; cdr3_nt: TGTGCCAGCAGTTATAGTCAGAAAGGGGATCAGCCCCAGCATTTT
v_call: TRBV11-1; j_call: TRBJ2-5; d_call: .; clone_size: once; cdr3_aa: CASRLIRGETQYF; cdr3_nt: TGTGCCAGCAGACTGATACGGGGAGAGACCCAGTACTTC
v_call: TRBV5-6; j_call: TRBJ2-7; d_call: TRBD1; clone_size: .; cdr3_aa: CASSPGTGVDHEQYF; cdr3_nt: TGTGCCAGCAGCCCAGGGACAGGGGTCGATCACGAGCAGTACTTC
v_call: TRBV10-3; j_call: TRBJ1-6; d_call: .; clone_size: .; cdr3_aa: CAISEGQGNSPLHF; cdr3_nt: TGTGCCATCAGTGAGGGTCAGGGCAATTCACCCCTCCACTTT
v_call: TRBV7-9; j_call: TRBJ1-1; d_call: .; clone_size: .; cdr3_aa: CASSSYMNTEAFF; cdr3_nt: TGTGCCAGCAGCTCCTATATGAACACTGAAGCTTTCTTT
v_call: TRBV3-1/TRBV3-2; j_call: TRBJ1-2; d_call: TRBD1; clone_size: .; cdr3_aa: CASSPGQGRYGYTF; cdr3_nt: TGTGCCAGCAGCCCAGGACAGGGGAGATATGGCTACACCTTC
v_call: TRBV18; j_call: TRBJ1-1; d_call: .; clone_size: .; cdr3_aa: CASSPPGQTRGTEAFF; cdr3_nt: TGTGCCAGCTCACCCCCTGGACAGACCCGAGGGACTGAAGCTTTCTTT
v_call: TRBV6-5; j_call: TRBJ1-2; d_call: .; clone_size: .; cdr3_aa: CASGRTGLYGYTF; cdr3_nt: TGTGCCAGCGGAAGAACAGGGCTCTATGGCTACACCTTC
v_call: TRBV30; j_call: TRBJ2-1; d_call: TRBD1; clone_size: .; cdr3_aa: CTGSGQGAHEQFF; cdr3_nt: TGTACGGGCTCCGGACAGGGGGCCCATGAGCAGTTCTTC
v_call: TRBV28; j_call: TRBJ2-1; d_call: TRBD1; clone_size: .; cdr3_aa: CASKPGQVYNEQFF; cdr3_nt: TGTGCCAGCAAACCGGGACAGGTCTACAATGAGCAGTTCTTC
v_call: TRBV6-4; j_call: TRBJ2-1; d_call: .; clone_size: .; cdr3_aa: CASSARVGANNEQFF; cdr3_nt: TGTGCCAGCAGTGCCCGCGTAGGGGCGAACAATGAGCAGTTCTTC